The rows below give T cell receptor beta chains drawn from one sample of a study of cytomegalovirus exposure and HLA in healthy donors. Produced via immunoSEQ multiplex PCR; TCRdb's table is partial and in-frame only. The profile shows over 150,000 clones, 65% to 85% of them singletons. Sequencing was done on a sample of PBMCs. These receptors were taken from a woman in her twenties or thirties in good health and CMV-seronegative. The CDR3 runs from the conserved cysteine through the conserved F or W. The D gene is left open where the match is weak. For some rows the clone size is stated as once, few or many, or as a class when expanded; others skip it.

j_call d_call clone_size v_call cdr3_nt cdr3_aa
TRBJ1-6 . . TRBV6-1 TGTGCCAGCAGTGTAATAACAGGGAGCTCCTATAATTCACCCCTCCACTTT CASSVITGSSYNSPLHF
TRBJ2-7 . . TRBV20-1 TGCAGTGCCCCCATCGGGGGCGAGCAGTACTTC CSAPIGGEQYF
TRBJ2-7 TRBD1 few TRBV7-9 TGTGCCAGCAGCTCCGGACAGGGGGTGCAGTACTTC CASSSGQGVQYF
TRBJ2-3 TRBD1 . TRBV18 TGTGCCAGCGCGAGGACAGGGGGCGCCTCAGATACGCAGTATTTT CASARTGGASDTQYF
TRBJ2-5 TRBD2 few TRBV6-1 TGTGCCAGCAGTCCCCGGGGGGAGGGCGGAGAGACCCAGTACTTC CASSPRGEGGETQYF
TRBJ2-1 TRBD2 few TRBV13 TGTGCCAGCAGCGGGCGAGCGGGAAAATACAATGAGCAGTTCTTC CASSGRAGKYNEQFF
TRBJ2-2 TRBD1 . TRBV27 TGTGCCAGCAGTTTAAGGGGGCTTGCGGACACCGGGGAGCTGTTTTTT CASSLRGLADTGELFF
TRBJ2-7 . once TRBV10-3 TGTGCCATCAGTGACACCTTGAGGTACGAGCAGTACTTC CAISDTLRYEQYF
TRBJ2-2 TRBD1 . TRBV27 TGTGCCAGCAGTGTTAACAGGGGTGGGTCCGGGGAGCTGTTTTTT CASSVNRGGSGELFF
TRBJ2-7 TRBD1 . TRBV5-1 TGCGCCAGCAGCTTGGCGGTAGGCACAGGGGGTTACGAGCAGTACTTC CASSLAVGTGGYEQYF
TRBJ2-7 . . TRBV5-1 TGCGCCAGCGCCCATGGCAAGGAGACTACCTACGAGCAGTACTTC CASAHGKETTYEQYF
TRBJ2-3 TRBD1 few TRBV6-4 TGTGCCAGCAGTGACTCGATGACAGGGGGCTTAGATACGCAGTATTTT CASSDSMTGGLDTQYF
TRBJ1-1 TRBD1 . TRBV29-1 TGCAGCGCCAACACAGGGGGCGGTAACACTGAAGCTTTCTTT CSANTGGGNTEAFF
TRBJ2-6 . . TRBV5-1 TGCGCCAGCAGCTTGGGAGGCTCTGGGGCCAACGTCCTGACTTTC CASSLGGSGANVLTF
TRBJ2-4 . . TRBV6-1 TGTGCCAGCAGTGAAGGAGTATTAAGGCTGGGCAGGGGAGACAAAAACATTCAGTACTTC CASSEGVLRLGRGDKNIQYF
TRBJ1-5 . . TRBV19 TGTGCCAGTAGTATAGTTTTGGACTGGAATAGCAATCAGCCCCAGCATTTT CASSIVLDWNSNQPQHF
TRBJ1-2 . . TRBV9 TGTGCCAGCAGCGTAGCGGGAGAGGGGCAAGGCTACACCTTC CASSVAGEGQGYTF
TRBJ1-2 TRBD1 . TRBV9 TGTGCCAGCCGGGGTGTGGGGACAGGGGAAGTGGGGAGCTATGGCTACACCTTC CASRGVGTGEVGSYGYTF
TRBJ2-1 TRBD2 . TRBV5-1 TGCGCCAGCAGCGCGCGGGGACTAGCGGGCCGGGTTAGTAATGAGCAGTTCTTC CASSARGLAGRVSNEQFF
TRBJ2-7 . . TRBV19 TGTGCCAGTAGTGAAAAATTAACAGGTAGTTGGTACGAGCAGTACTTC CASSEKLTGSWYEQYF
TRBJ1-3 TRBD1 . TRBV6-1 TGTGCCAGCAGTGAGACAGGGGGCTCTGGAAACACCATATATTTT CASSETGGSGNTIYF
TRBJ2-7 TRBD2 . TRBV12-5 TGTGCTAGTGGTCGGGGGGGGGCCTACGAGCAGTACTTC CASGRGGAYEQYF
TRBJ2-5 TRBD1 . TRBV9 TGTGCCAGCAGCGTAATCCAGGGGGCGTTGGAAGAGACCCAGTACTTC CASSVIQGALEETQYF
TRBJ2-7 TRBD1 . TRBV27 TGTGCCAGCAGTCACCCGGGACAGACTTACGAGCAGTACTTC CASSHPGQTYEQYF
TRBJ1-1 . . TRBV6-5 TGTGCCAGCAGTTACGACAGCTTGAACACTGAAGCTTTCTTT CASSYDSLNTEAFF
TRBJ1-5 TRBD1 . TRBV4-1 TGCGCCAGCAGCCAACTTGACAGGGAAAATCAGCCCCAGCATTTT CASSQLDRENQPQHF
TRBJ1-5 TRBD1 . TRBV19 TGTGCCAGTAGTCTATACCTGACAGGGGGCGGTCAGCCCCAGCATTTT CASSLYLTGGGQPQHF
TRBJ1-5 . once TRBV19 TGTGCCAGTAGTATAGGGCAGGTCGGTTATCAGCCCCAGCATTTT CASSIGQVGYQPQHF
TRBJ2-5 . . TRBV5-1 TGCGCCAGCAGCTTGGACTACATCCAAGAGACCCAGTACTTC CASSLDYIQETQYF
TRBJ1-1 . . TRBV19 TGTGCCTCTAACGGGGGTTTGGGCACCACTGAAGCTTTCTTT CASNGGLGTTEAFF
TRBJ2-3 TRBD2 . TRBV10-3 TGTGCCATCCGAGGGACTAGCGGGAGGGCGGGGGCAGATACGCAGTATTTT CAIRGTSGRAGADTQYF
TRBJ1-3 TRBD1 few TRBV5-4 TGTGCCAGCAGTTATGCCGGGACAGGGGGCTTCCCGAACACCATATATTTT CASSYAGTGGFPNTIYF